This T cell receptor beta chain emerged from a study of shared clonotypes between healthy human individuals. Whole-study results and caveats: Estimated richness values were generally larger in naive subsets than in memory subsets. Across a handful of donors, naive CD4 shared 5% to 6%, naive CD8 less than 4%, memory CD4 roughly 2.3%, memory CD8 0.4% to 0.5%.

This CDR3 has 15 amino acids. The V and J ends lost 5 bases and 1 base respectively, with 14 bases between them. Germline CDR1 SEHNR, CDR2 FQNEAQ (reference sequence). The naive CD8 fraction comprised CD45RO-negative cells positively selected for CCR7 and excluded terminally differentiated effector memory CD45RA+ cells. Profiling relied on immunoSEQ multiplex PCR, and the TCRdb table lists in-frame clones only, not all of them. The table has around 620,000 clones, 85% to 95% seen once. In the case of this clone: Its antigen is not known.

The sequence came from a woman under 40 in good health. The sequenced sample consisted of naive CD8+ T cells sorted from blood. The rearrangement joins TRBV7-9 to TRBJ1-2, with no clear D. The CDR3 loop is CASSQDEGLNYGYTF. DNA for the CDR3: TGTGCCAGCAGCCAAGATGAGGGCCTTAACTATGGCTACACCTTC.